The clone carrying this T cell receptor (beta chain) was found a few times. The antigen is unknown. A single record per CDR3 protein comes from TCRdb applying MiXCR to the multiplex PCR reads. The sample yields some 49,000 distinct CDR3 sequences, about 21% seen once. The data are from a study of breast tumors, draining lymph nodes, adjacent tissues. V was clipped by 2 bases and J by 7 bases; unmatched bases: 5. The CDR3 covers 15 residues. CDR1 is MNHEY, CDR2 SVGAGI, per germline. General observations from the study: Data only fit, rather than demonstrated, lymph node origin of most tumor T cells. Tumor repertoires ranked between lymph nodes and nontumor tissue in diversity, with V and J gene preferences. Luminal-like breast cancer showed significantly higher tumor–nontumor repertoire similarity than basal-like.

The receptor comes from a female donor with breast cancer. Some clones in this sample may be carry-over from other donors' samples. The gene calls are TRBV6-5 and TRBJ1-4, with 9 bases fitting TRBD1. Source material: breast tumor tissue. For the CDR3, the DNA is TGTGCCAGCAGTTACCAGGGACAGGGAGGTGAAAAACTGTTTTTT. Its protein is CASSYQGQGGEKLFF.